Listed below are T cell receptor beta chains from one sample, sequenced in a study of blood T cell repertoires in COVID-19. Measured with immunoSEQ multiplex PCR; TCRdb has only the in-frame clones, and not every one. This sample has roughly 130,000 clones; under 80% occur once, and the top ten carry about an eighth. The specimen sequenced was peripheral blood. The receptors shown here come from a man aged 80 or over with acute or convalescent COVID-19. Both conserved end residues are part of each CDR3. A D gene is named only where the DNA matches it firmly. Rows may omit the clone size; those that give it use once, few, many or a size class.

v_call: TRBV2
j_call: TRBJ2-1
d_call: TRBD1
clone_size: .
cdr3_aa: CASTGGTRSYNEQFF
cdr3_nt: TGTGCCTCGACAGGGGGGACACGATCCTACAATGAGCAGTTCTTC

v_call: TRBV4-3
j_call: TRBJ1-4
d_call: .
clone_size: .
cdr3_aa: CASSQVGGNEKLFF
cdr3_nt: TGCGCCAGCAGCCAAGTGGGGGGTAATGAAAAACTGTTTTTT

v_call: TRBV7-9
j_call: TRBJ1-1
d_call: TRBD1
clone_size: few
cdr3_aa: CASRTTGLSTEAFF
cdr3_nt: TGTGCCAGCAGAACGACAGGGCTCAGCACTGAAGCTTTCTTT

v_call: TRBV7-8
j_call: TRBJ1-1
d_call: .
clone_size: once
cdr3_aa: CASSLAWSGVTEAFF
cdr3_nt: TGTGCCAGCAGCTTAGCGTGGTCAGGGGTCACTGAAGCTTTCTTT

v_call: TRBV5-6
j_call: TRBJ2-7
d_call: .
clone_size: .
cdr3_aa: CASSLRGNYYEQYF
cdr3_nt: TGTGCCAGCAGCTTACGCGGGAACTACTACGAGCAGTACTTC

v_call: TRBV7-9
j_call: TRBJ1-1
d_call: .
clone_size: .
cdr3_aa: CASSLSGAEAFF
cdr3_nt: TGTGCCAGCAGCTTATCAGGGGCTGAAGCTTTCTTT

v_call: TRBV5-6
j_call: TRBJ1-3
d_call: .
clone_size: .
cdr3_aa: CASSLFQANSGNTIYF
cdr3_nt: TGTGCCAGCAGCCTTTTTCAGGCCAACTCTGGAAACACCATATATTTT

v_call: TRBV6-5
j_call: TRBJ1-1
d_call: .
clone_size: .
cdr3_aa: CASSSGDEAFF
cdr3_nt: TGTGCCAGCAGTTCGGGGGATGAAGCTTTCTTT

v_call: TRBV29-1
j_call: TRBJ1-1
d_call: .
clone_size: once
cdr3_aa: CSVDVGGSTEAFF
cdr3_nt: TGCAGCGTTGATGTCGGAGGGAGCACTGAAGCTTTCTTT

v_call: TRBV6-4
j_call: TRBJ1-5
d_call: TRBD1
clone_size: .
cdr3_aa: CASSDSDRDQPQHF
cdr3_nt: TGTGCCAGCAGTGACTCGGACAGGGATCAGCCCCAGCATTTT

v_call: TRBV12-3/TRBV12-4
j_call: TRBJ1-2
d_call: TRBD1
clone_size: .
cdr3_aa: CASRSTGWEGYTF
cdr3_nt: TGTGCCAGCAGGTCGACAGGGTGGGAGGGCTACACCTTC

v_call: TRBV6-4
j_call: TRBJ2-3
d_call: TRBD2
clone_size: once
cdr3_aa: CASRRAGAHTDTQYF
cdr3_nt: TGTGCCAGCAGGCGAGCGGGGGCCCACACAGATACGCAGTATTTT

v_call: TRBV7-6
j_call: TRBJ1-2
d_call: .
clone_size: .
cdr3_aa: CASSLSRLVGYTF
cdr3_nt: TGTGCCAGCAGCTTATCTAGGCTGGTAGGCTACACCTTC

v_call: TRBV2
j_call: TRBJ2-3
d_call: TRBD2
clone_size: .
cdr3_aa: CASSDLAGGTDTQYF
cdr3_nt: TGTGCCAGCAGTGATCTAGCGGGGGGGACAGATACGCAGTATTTT

v_call: TRBV2
j_call: TRBJ1-1
d_call: .
clone_size: .
cdr3_aa: CASSGAPMNTEAFF
cdr3_nt: TGTGCCAGCAGTGGGGCACCCATGAACACTGAAGCTTTCTTT

v_call: TRBV7-9
j_call: TRBJ2-7
d_call: TRBD1
clone_size: few
cdr3_aa: CASSSRQGASYEQYF
cdr3_nt: TGTGCCAGCAGCTCGAGACAGGGCGCATCCTACGAGCAGTACTTC

v_call: TRBV11-2
j_call: TRBJ2-2
d_call: TRBD1
clone_size: .
cdr3_aa: CASSPDRGRMYPGELFF
cdr3_nt: TGTGCCAGCAGCCCAGACAGGGGGCGAATGTACCCCGGGGAGCTGTTTTTT

v_call: TRBV19
j_call: TRBJ2-5
d_call: .
clone_size: .
cdr3_aa: CASSMTARETQYF
cdr3_nt: TGTGCCAGTAGTATGACAGCCCGAGAGACCCAGTACTTC

v_call: TRBV7-9
j_call: TRBJ2-5
d_call: .
clone_size: .
cdr3_aa: CASSYRQPQETQYF
cdr3_nt: TGTGCCAGCAGCTATCGACAACCCCAAGAGACCCAGTACTTC

v_call: TRBV5-1
j_call: TRBJ2-1
d_call: TRBD2
clone_size: .
cdr3_aa: CASSSLAGGSNEQFF
cdr3_nt: TGCGCCAGCAGCTCTTTGGCGGGGGGAAGTAATGAGCAGTTCTTC

v_call: TRBV9
j_call: TRBJ2-5
d_call: .
clone_size: .
cdr3_aa: CASSVSGQETQYF
cdr3_nt: TGTGCCAGCAGCGTCTCGGGGCAAGAGACCCAGTACTTC

v_call: TRBV9
j_call: TRBJ2-5
d_call: TRBD1
clone_size: few
cdr3_aa: CASSIQGAPQYF
cdr3_nt: TGTGCCAGCAGCATACAGGGGGCGCCCCAGTACTTC

v_call: TRBV28
j_call: TRBJ1-2
d_call: .
clone_size: once
cdr3_aa: CASTSPQGSRVSYGYTF
cdr3_nt: TGTGCCAGCACCTCTCCCCAGGGTTCTCGAGTAAGCTATGGCTACACCTTC

v_call: TRBV12-3/TRBV12-4
j_call: TRBJ2-3
d_call: .
clone_size: .
cdr3_aa: CASSLSRLDTQYF
cdr3_nt: TGTGCCAGCAGTTTAAGCAGGTTGGATACGCAGTATTTT

v_call: TRBV7-3
j_call: TRBJ2-3
d_call: TRBD1
clone_size: .
cdr3_aa: CASSRQGAITDTQYF
cdr3_nt: TGTGCCAGCAGCCGACAGGGGGCCATCACAGATACGCAGTATTTT

v_call: TRBV2
j_call: TRBJ1-2
d_call: .
clone_size: many
cdr3_aa: CASSEREGNYGYTF
cdr3_nt: TGTGCCAGCAGTGAGAGGGAGGGCAACTATGGCTACACCTTC

v_call: TRBV20-1
j_call: TRBJ2-7
d_call: .
clone_size: .
cdr3_aa: CSARVTEEQYF
cdr3_nt: TGCAGTGCTAGAGTTACGGAGGAGCAGTACTTC

v_call: TRBV6-6
j_call: TRBJ1-4
d_call: TRBD1
clone_size: .
cdr3_aa: CASSYSKPGGYEKLFF
cdr3_nt: TGTGCCAGCAGTTACTCGAAGCCAGGGGGCTATGAAAAACTGTTTTTT

v_call: TRBV9
j_call: TRBJ2-3
d_call: TRBD2
clone_size: .
cdr3_aa: CASSVAGRGGRDTQYF
cdr3_nt: TGTGCCAGCAGCGTAGCGGGGCGGGGGGGCCGAGATACGCAGTATTTT

v_call: TRBV19
j_call: TRBJ1-5
d_call: TRBD1
clone_size: .
cdr3_aa: CASSIIRTGRNQPQHF
cdr3_nt: TGTGCCAGTAGTATAATACGGACAGGGCGTAATCAGCCCCAGCATTTT

v_call: TRBV6-2/TRBV6-3
j_call: TRBJ1-5
d_call: .
clone_size: many
cdr3_aa: CASSGDGGSSNQPQHF
cdr3_nt: TGTGCCAGCAGTGGAGACGGGGGATCGAGCAATCAGCCCCAGCATTTT

v_call: TRBV10-3
j_call: TRBJ2-6
d_call: TRBD1
clone_size: .
cdr3_aa: CAIREGTAGANVLTF
cdr3_nt: TGTGCCATCAGAGAAGGGACAGCCGGGGCCAACGTCCTGACTTTC

v_call: TRBV19
j_call: TRBJ1-2
d_call: .
clone_size: .
cdr3_aa: CAAQNINYGYTF
cdr3_nt: TGTGCCGCACAGAACATTAACTATGGCTACACCTTC

v_call: TRBV6-2/TRBV6-3
j_call: TRBJ1-1
d_call: .
clone_size: .
cdr3_aa: CASSRTGQVRNTEAFF
cdr3_nt: TGTGCCAGCAGCCGTACAGGGCAGGTTCGGAACACTGAAGCTTTCTTT

v_call: TRBV20-1
j_call: TRBJ1-1
d_call: .
clone_size: .
cdr3_aa: CSASRGKTEAFF
cdr3_nt: TGCAGTGCTAGTAGGGGGAAGACTGAAGCTTTCTTT

v_call: TRBV7-9
j_call: TRBJ1-1
d_call: .
clone_size: .
cdr3_aa: CASSLRERNTEAFF
cdr3_nt: TGTGCCAGCAGCTTAAGGGAGAGGAACACTGAAGCTTTCTTT

v_call: TRBV5-1
j_call: TRBJ1-6
d_call: TRBD1
clone_size: .
cdr3_aa: CASSASGGGNSPLHF
cdr3_nt: TGCGCCAGCAGCGCCTCAGGGGGCGGTAATTCACCCCTCCACTTT

v_call: TRBV18
j_call: TRBJ1-1
d_call: .
clone_size: .
cdr3_aa: CASSPASGTGTSAGEAFF
cdr3_nt: TGTGCCAGCTCACCCGCCTCGGGGACGGGAACTAGCGCGGGAGAAGCTTTCTTT

v_call: TRBV2
j_call: TRBJ2-7
d_call: .
clone_size: few
cdr3_aa: CASGGSYEQYF
cdr3_nt: TGTGCCAGTGGCGGGTCCTACGAGCAGTACTTC

v_call: TRBV18
j_call: TRBJ2-2
d_call: TRBD1
clone_size: .
cdr3_aa: CASSPNGQGAAGELFF
cdr3_nt: TGTGCCAGCTCACCAAACGGCCAGGGGGCCGCCGGGGAGCTGTTTTTT

v_call: TRBV7-9
j_call: TRBJ1-1
d_call: .
clone_size: few
cdr3_aa: CASSLATEAFF
cdr3_nt: TGTGCCAGCAGCTTGGCCACTGAAGCTTTCTTT

v_call: TRBV7-2
j_call: TRBJ1-3
d_call: .
clone_size: .
cdr3_aa: CASSSRVQSGNTIYF
cdr3_nt: TGTGCCAGCAGCTCCAGGGTTCAATCTGGAAACACCATATATTTT

v_call: TRBV4-2
j_call: TRBJ1-1
d_call: .
clone_size: few
cdr3_aa: CASSQIGEGNTEAFF
cdr3_nt: TGTGCCAGCAGCCAAATCGGAGAGGGGAACACTGAAGCTTTCTTT

v_call: TRBV30
j_call: TRBJ2-7
d_call: TRBD1
clone_size: .
cdr3_aa: CAWRSGQVSYEQYF
cdr3_nt: TGTGCCTGGAGATCGGGACAGGTGTCCTACGAGCAGTACTTC

v_call: TRBV28
j_call: TRBJ2-7
d_call: .
clone_size: .
cdr3_aa: CASTRGAYEQYF
cdr3_nt: TGTGCCAGCACCAGGGGAGCCTACGAGCAGTACTTC

v_call: TRBV3-1/TRBV3-2
j_call: TRBJ2-4
d_call: .
clone_size: .
cdr3_aa: CASSQDDLRGPTAF
cdr3_nt: TGTGCCAGCAGCCAAGATGATCTTAGGGGCCCTACAGCTTTC

v_call: TRBV9
j_call: TRBJ1-2
d_call: TRBD1
clone_size: .
cdr3_aa: CASSRAPTGVGYGYTF
cdr3_nt: TGTGCCAGCAGCAGAGCACCGACAGGGGTTGGCTATGGCTACACCTTC

v_call: TRBV6-1
j_call: TRBJ1-1
d_call: .
clone_size: .
cdr3_aa: CASSEVSELKAFF
cdr3_nt: TGTGCCAGCAGTGAAGTTTCGGAGTTGAAGGCTTTCTTT

v_call: TRBV7-2
j_call: TRBJ2-3
d_call: TRBD2
clone_size: .
cdr3_aa: CASSLRAGVDTQYF
cdr3_nt: TGTGCCAGCAGCTTAAGGGCGGGGGTAGATACGCAGTATTTT

v_call: TRBV18
j_call: TRBJ2-1
d_call: TRBD2
clone_size: .
cdr3_aa: CASSPPFASGGEQFF
cdr3_nt: TGTGCCAGCTCACCACCGTTTGCTAGCGGGGGTGAGCAGTTCTTC

v_call: TRBV5-1
j_call: TRBJ2-1
d_call: TRBD1
clone_size: once
cdr3_aa: CASSLEDRGLNEQFF
cdr3_nt: TGCGCCAGCAGCTTGGAGGACAGGGGACTCAATGAGCAGTTCTTC

v_call: TRBV7-9
j_call: TRBJ1-2
d_call: TRBD1
clone_size: .
cdr3_aa: CASSGQGDGYTF
cdr3_nt: TGTGCCAGCAGCGGACAGGGGGACGGCTACACCTTC

v_call: TRBV5-6
j_call: TRBJ2-7
d_call: TRBD1
clone_size: .
cdr3_aa: CASSRETGEMYEQYF
cdr3_nt: TGTGCCAGCAGCCGGGAGACAGGGGAGATGTACGAGCAGTACTTC